These T cell receptor beta chains were read from a single sample in a study of blood T cell repertoires in COVID-19. Sequencing used immunoSEQ multiplex PCR; TCRdb keeps in-frame clones, though not all of them. The sample includes around 200,000 clones, roughly 85% seen only once; the top ten take less than 5.5%. The sequenced material came from peripheral blood. All receptors derive from a woman of 80 years or more with acute or convalescent COVID-19. CDR3s include the opening cysteine and the closing phenylalanine or tryptophan.

>TRBJ2-7|TRBV2
CASLPQQGGYEQYF
>TRBJ1-2|TRBV28
CASSSQGRGGNYGYTF
>TRBJ1-1|TRBV27
CASSRPLDRDATEAFF
>TRBJ2-3|TRBV9
CASSVDELSTDTQYF
>TRBJ1-1|TRBV11-3
CASSSGQGENTEAFF
>TRBJ2-7|TRBV6-5
CASSLNRGYDEQYF
>TRBJ1-2|TRBV28
CASSFPGGEGGYTF
>TRBJ1-4|TRBV9
CASSVEGTGREKLFF
>TRBJ2-2|TRBV6-5
CASSYPGTGVGELFF
>TRBJ1-1|TRBV25-1
CASSDSTGASAEAFF
>TRBJ2-1|TRBV5-1
CASSFETSGVVDEQFF
>TRBJ2-1|TRBV4-2
CASSQGVTSGSYNEQFF
>TRBJ1-1|TRBV7-9
CASTLTGEAFF
>TRBJ1-5|TRBV10-2
CASSEWGDQPQHF
>TRBJ1-6|TRBV19
CASTNGGGNSPLHF
>TRBJ1-2|TRBV6-1
CASSEMGLNYGYTF
>TRBJ1-1|TRBV5-1
CASSPLGGFGEAFF
>TRBJ1-2|TRBV18
CASSPFGGGEDGYTF
>TRBJ1-4|TRBV20-1
CSASRGFGEKLFF
>TRBJ2-3|TRBV11-1
CASQSLQGGSDTQYF
>TRBJ2-5|TRBV18
CASSQQYQETQYF
>TRBJ2-1|TRBV19
CASTDYGPYNEQFF
>TRBJ2-7|TRBV6-6
CASLSGTGYYEQYF
>TRBJ1-2|TRBV27
CASSRGGTNYGYTF
>TRBJ1-2|TRBV29-1
CSVEGGGNGYTF
>TRBJ1-1|TRBV12-3/TRBV12-4
CASRTGRNTEAFF
>TRBJ2-2|TRBV13
CASSLIGGGGELFF
>TRBJ1-2|TRBV18
CASSPSQDLYGYTF
>TRBJ2-3|TRBV28
CASARRATGTGSNTQYF
>TRBJ2-5|TRBV11-2
CASSLTTGGGQETQYF
>TRBJ2-4|TRBV30
CAWSEGGSKNIQYF
>TRBJ2-5|TRBV27
CASSLGLAGGIRSWETQYF
>TRBJ2-7|TRBV7-8
CASSPPGKKDYEQYF
>TRBJ2-1|TRBV7-3
CASSLARAYNEQFF
>TRBJ2-2|TRBV13
CASSFRGLSGELFF
>TRBJ2-1|TRBV10-1
CASSDPPNGDNEQFF
>TRBJ1-3|TRBV29-1
CSVEGPDSGNTIYF
>TRBJ2-5|TRBV24-1
CATSDPRGSQETQYF
>TRBJ1-3|TRBV9
CASSTDRADTIYF
>TRBJ1-1|TRBV7-3
CASSSGPGQGKAFF
>TRBJ1-2|TRBV6-5
CASSFEGASGYTF
>TRBJ2-1|TRBV6-2/TRBV6-3
CASSLGLVVHEQFF
>TRBJ1-2|TRBV5-6
CASSSDRAFYGYTF